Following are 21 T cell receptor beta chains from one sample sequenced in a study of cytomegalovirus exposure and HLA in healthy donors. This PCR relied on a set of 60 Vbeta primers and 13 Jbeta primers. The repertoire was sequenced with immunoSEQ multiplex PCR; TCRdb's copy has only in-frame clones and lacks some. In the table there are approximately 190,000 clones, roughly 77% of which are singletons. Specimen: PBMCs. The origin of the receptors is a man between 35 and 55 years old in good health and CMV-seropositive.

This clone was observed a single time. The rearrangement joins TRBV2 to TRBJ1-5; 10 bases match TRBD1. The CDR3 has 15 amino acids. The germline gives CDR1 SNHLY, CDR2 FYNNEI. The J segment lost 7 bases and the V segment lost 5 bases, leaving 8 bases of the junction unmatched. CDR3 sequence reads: CASSQLGTGVQPQHF. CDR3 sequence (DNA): TGTGCCAGCAGTCAATTGGGGACAGGGGTCCAGCCCCAGCATTTT.

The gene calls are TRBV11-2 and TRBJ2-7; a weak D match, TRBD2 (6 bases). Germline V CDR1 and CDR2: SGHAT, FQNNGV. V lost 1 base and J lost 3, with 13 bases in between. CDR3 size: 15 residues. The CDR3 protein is CASSLGGGEVYEQYF. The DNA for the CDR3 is TGTGCCAGCAGCTTAGGGGGCGGGGAGGTCTACGAGCAGTACTTC.

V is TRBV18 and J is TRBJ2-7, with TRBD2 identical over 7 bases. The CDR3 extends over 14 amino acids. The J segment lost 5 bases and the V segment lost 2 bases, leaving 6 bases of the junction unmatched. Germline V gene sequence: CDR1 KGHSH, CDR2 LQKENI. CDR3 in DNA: TGTGCCAGCTCACCATCCGGACTAGAGGACGAGCAGTACTTC. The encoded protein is CASSPSGLEDEQYF.

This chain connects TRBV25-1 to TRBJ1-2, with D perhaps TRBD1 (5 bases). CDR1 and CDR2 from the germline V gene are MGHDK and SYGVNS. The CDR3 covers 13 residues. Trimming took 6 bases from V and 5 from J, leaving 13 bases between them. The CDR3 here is CASSHGANYGYTF. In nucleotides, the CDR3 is TGTGCCAGCAGCCATGGGGCCAATTATGGCTACACCTTC.

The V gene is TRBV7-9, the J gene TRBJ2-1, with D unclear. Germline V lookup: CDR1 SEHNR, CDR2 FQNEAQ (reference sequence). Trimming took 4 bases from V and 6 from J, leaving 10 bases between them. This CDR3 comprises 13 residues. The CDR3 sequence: CASSSLWANEQFF. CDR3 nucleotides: TGTGCCAGCAGCTCCCTCTGGGCCAATGAGCAGTTCTTC.

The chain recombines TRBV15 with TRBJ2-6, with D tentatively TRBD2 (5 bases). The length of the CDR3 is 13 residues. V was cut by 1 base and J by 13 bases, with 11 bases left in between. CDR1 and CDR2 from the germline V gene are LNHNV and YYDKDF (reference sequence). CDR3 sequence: CATSRVGREVLTF. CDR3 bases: TGTGCCACCAGCAGAGTGGGTAGGGAGGTCCTGACTTTC.

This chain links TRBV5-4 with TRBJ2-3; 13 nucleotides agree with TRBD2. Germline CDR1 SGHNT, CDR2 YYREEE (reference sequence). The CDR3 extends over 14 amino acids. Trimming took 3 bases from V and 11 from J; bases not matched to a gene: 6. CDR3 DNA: TGTGCCAGCAGCTCTGGGACTAGCGGGATTAAGCAGTATTTT. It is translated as CASSSGTSGIKQYF.

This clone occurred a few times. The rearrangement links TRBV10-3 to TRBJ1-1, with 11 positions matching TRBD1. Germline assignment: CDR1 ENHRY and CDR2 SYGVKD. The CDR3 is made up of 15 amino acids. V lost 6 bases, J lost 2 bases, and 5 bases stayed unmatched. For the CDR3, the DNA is TGTGCCATCAGGGGGGGACAGGGGGATAACACTGAAGCTTTCTTT. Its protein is CAIRGGQGDNTEAFF.

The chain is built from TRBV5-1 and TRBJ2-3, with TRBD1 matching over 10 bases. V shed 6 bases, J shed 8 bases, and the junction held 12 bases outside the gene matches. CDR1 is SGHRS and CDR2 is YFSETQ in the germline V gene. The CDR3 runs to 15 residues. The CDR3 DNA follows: TGCGCCAGCAATCGGGACAGGGGAGGTGAGGGTACGCAGTATTTT. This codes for CASNRDRGGEGTQYF. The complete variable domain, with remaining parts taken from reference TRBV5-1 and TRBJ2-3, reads KAGVTQTPRYLIKTRGQQVTLSCSPISGHRSVSWYQQTPGQGLQFLFEYFSETQRNKGNFPGRFSGRQFSNSRSEMNVSTLELGDSALYLCASNRDRGGEGTQYFGPGTRLTVL.

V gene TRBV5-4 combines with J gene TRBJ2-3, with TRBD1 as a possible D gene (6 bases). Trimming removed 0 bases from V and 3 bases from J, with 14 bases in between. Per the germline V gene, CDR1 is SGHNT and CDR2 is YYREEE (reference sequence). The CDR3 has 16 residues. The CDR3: CASSLGGPRETDTQYF. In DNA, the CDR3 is TGTGCCAGCAGCTTGGGGGGGCCGAGAGAGACAGATACGCAGTATTTT.

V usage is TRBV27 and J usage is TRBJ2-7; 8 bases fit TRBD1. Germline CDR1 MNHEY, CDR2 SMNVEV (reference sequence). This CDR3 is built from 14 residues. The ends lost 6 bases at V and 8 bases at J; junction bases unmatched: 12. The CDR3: CASSPSRDRGQQYF. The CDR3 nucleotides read TGTGCCAGCAGCCCTTCCCGTGACAGGGGACAGCAGTACTTC.

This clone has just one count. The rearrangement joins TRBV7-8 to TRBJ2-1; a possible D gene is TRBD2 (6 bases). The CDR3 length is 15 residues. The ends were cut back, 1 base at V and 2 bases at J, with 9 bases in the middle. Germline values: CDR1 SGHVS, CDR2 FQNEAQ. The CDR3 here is CASSLEAGPYNEQFF. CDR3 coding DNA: TGTGCCAGCAGCTTAGAAGCGGGCCCCTACAATGAGCAGTTCTTC.

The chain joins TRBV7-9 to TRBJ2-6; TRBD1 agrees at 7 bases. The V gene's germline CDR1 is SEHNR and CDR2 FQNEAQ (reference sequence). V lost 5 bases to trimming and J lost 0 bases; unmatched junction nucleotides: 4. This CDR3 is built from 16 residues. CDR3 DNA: TGTGCCAGCAGCCCAAGGGACAGCTCTGGGGCCAACGTCCTGACTTTC. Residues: CASSPRDSSGANVLTF.

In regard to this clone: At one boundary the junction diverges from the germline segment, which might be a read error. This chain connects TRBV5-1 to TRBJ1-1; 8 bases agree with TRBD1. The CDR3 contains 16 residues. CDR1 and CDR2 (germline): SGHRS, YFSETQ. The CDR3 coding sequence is TGCGCCAGCAGCTGGGGAACAGGGGGACAGAACACTGAAGCTCTCTTT. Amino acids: CASSWGTGGQNTEALF.

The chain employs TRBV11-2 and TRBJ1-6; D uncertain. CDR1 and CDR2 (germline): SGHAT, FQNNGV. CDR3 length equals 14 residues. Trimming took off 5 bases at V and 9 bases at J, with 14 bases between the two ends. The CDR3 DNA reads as TGTGCCAGCAGCGGGCCCAGTCCAGGTTCACCCCTCCACTTT. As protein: CASSGPSPGSPLHF.

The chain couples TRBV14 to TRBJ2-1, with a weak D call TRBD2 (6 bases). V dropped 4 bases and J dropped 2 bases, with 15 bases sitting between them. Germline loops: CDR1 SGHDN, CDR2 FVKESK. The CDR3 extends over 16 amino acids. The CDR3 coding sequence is TGTGCCAGCAGCCTGATAGCGGCCCCGCCCTACAATGAGCAGTTCTTC. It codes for CASSLIAAPPYNEQFF.

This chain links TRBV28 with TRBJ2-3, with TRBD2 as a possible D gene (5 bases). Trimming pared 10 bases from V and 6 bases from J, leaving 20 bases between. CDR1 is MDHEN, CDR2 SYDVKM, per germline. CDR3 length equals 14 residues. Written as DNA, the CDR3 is TGTGCCACCGCCTGGGCGGGCAGAGGGGATACGCAGTATTTT. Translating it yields CATAWAGRGDTQYF. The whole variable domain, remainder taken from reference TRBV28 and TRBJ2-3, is DVKVTQSSRYLVKRTGEKVFLECVQDMDHENMFWYRQDPGLGLRLIYFSYDVKMKEKGDIPEGYSVSREKKERFSLILESASTNQTSMYLCATAWAGRGDTQYFGPGTRLTVL.

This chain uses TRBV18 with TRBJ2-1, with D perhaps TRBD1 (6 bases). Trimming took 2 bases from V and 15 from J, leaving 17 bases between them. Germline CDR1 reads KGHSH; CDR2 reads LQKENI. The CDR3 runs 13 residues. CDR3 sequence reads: CASSPRQAPGGFF. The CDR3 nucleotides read TGTGCCAGCTCACCAAGACAGGCCCCTGGCGGGTTCTTC. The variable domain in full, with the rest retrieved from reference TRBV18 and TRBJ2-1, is NAGVMQNPRHLVRRRGQEARLRCSPMKGHSHVYWYRQLPEEGLKFMVYLQKENIIDESGMPKERFSAEFPKEGPSILRIQQVVRGDSAAYFCASSPRQAPGGFFGPGTRLTVL.

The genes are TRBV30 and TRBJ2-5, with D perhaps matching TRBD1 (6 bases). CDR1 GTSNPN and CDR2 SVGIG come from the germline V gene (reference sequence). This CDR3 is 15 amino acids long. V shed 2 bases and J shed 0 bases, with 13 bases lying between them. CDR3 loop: CAWSPGVKDQETQYF. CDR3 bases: TGTGCCTGGAGTCCAGGGGTAAAGGACCAAGAGACCCAGTACTTC.

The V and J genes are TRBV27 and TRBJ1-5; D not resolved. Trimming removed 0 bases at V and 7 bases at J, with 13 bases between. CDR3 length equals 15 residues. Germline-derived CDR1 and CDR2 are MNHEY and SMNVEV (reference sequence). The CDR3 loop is CASSLSIGGRQPQHF. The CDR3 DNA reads TGTGCCAGCAGTTTATCGATCGGAGGGCGGCAGCCCCAGCATTTT.

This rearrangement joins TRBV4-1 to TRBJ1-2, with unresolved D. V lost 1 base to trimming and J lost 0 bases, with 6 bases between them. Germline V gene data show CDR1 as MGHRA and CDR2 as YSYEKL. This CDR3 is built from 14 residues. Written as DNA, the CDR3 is TGCGCCAGCAGCCAAGGCGGTCCTAACTATGGCTACACCTTC. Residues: CASSQGGPNYGYTF.